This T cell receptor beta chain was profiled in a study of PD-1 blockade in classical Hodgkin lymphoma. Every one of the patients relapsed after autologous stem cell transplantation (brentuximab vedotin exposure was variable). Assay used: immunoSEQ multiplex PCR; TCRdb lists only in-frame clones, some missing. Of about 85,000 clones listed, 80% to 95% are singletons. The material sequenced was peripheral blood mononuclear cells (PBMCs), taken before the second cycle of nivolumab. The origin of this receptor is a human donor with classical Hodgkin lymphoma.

The CDR3 nucleotides read TGTGCCAGTAGTATAGGGGCCAGACCTACCTACGAGCAGTACTTC. This codes for CASSIGARPTYEQYF. The chain is built from TRBV19 and TRBJ2-7; D gene ambiguous. V shed 1 base and J shed 2 bases, with 12 bases lying between them. Per the germline V gene, CDR1 is LNHDA and CDR2 is SQIVND (reference sequence). This CDR3 contains 15 residues.